This record looks at one TCR beta chain sequence and its context. The sample originates from a study of blood T cell repertoires in COVID-19. Study summary: Samples came from the United States, Italy and Spain, spanning acute and convalescent COVID-19. Nucleic acid was either cDNA or gDNA, and it came from T cells, B-cell-depleted T cells, or PBMCs.

Under the authors' procedure: Cell counts per sample came from amplifying reference gene primers. Clones were sequenced by immunoSEQ multiplex PCR, and TCRdb holds only the in-frame ones, with some missing. Clone size and V and J calls were adopted from that table, with D and trimming inferred from the DNA. The table shows approximately 77,000 clones, with 80% occurring only once. Germline CDR1 is LNHDA and CDR2 is SQIVND (reference sequence). Trimming removed 4 bases at V and 5 bases at J, with 15 bases between. The CDR3 has 15 amino acids. This receptor was taken from a woman between 70 and 85 years old with acute or convalescent COVID-19. V and J are TRBV19 and TRBJ2-1; D might be TRBD1 (5 bases). Sample: peripheral blood. The CDR3 reads CASSTGFSPNNEQFF. The CDR3 coding sequence is TGTGCCAGTAGTACAGGGTTCAGCCCGAACAATGAGCAGTTCTTC.